This T cell receptor beta chain was sequenced during a study of blood T cell repertoires in COVID-19. The wider study: The United States, Italy and Spain supplied acute and convalescent COVID-19 samples. Nucleic acid was either cDNA or gDNA, and it came from T cells, B-cell-depleted T cells, or PBMCs.

Per the study methods: Researchers report that nucleated cell counts were estimated from reference gene primer amplification. Repertoires were generated with immunoSEQ multiplex PCR, while TCRdb's copy carries only in-frame clones and drops some. Clone size and V and J calls were adopted from that table, with D and trimming inferred from the DNA. The sample gives 150,000 to 200,000 clones, about 86% of which show up once; roughly 19% is in the top ten. Trimming removed 2 bases at V and 0 bases at J, with 11 bases between. From germline, CDR1 is KGHSH and CDR2 LQKENI. The CDR3 totals 16 residues. The source of this sequence is a woman aged 80 or older with acute or convalescent COVID-19. This chain uses TRBV18 with TRBJ1-5; D remains ambiguous. Sequencing was carried out using peripheral blood. The DNA for the CDR3 is TGTGCCAGCTCACCAAATTCGGGTTATAGCAATCAGCCCCAGCATTTT. Translated: CASSPNSGYSNQPQHF.